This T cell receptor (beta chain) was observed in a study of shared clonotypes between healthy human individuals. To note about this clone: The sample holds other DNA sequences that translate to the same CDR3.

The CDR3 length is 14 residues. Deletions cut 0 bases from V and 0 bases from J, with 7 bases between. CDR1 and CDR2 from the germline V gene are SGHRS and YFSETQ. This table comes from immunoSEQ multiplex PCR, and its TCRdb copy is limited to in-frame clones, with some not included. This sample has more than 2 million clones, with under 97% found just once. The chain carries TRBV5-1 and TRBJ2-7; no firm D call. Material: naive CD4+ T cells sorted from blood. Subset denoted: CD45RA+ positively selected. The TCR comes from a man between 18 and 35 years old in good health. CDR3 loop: CASSLDGLSYEQYF. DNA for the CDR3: TGCGCCAGCAGCTTGGACGGCCTCTCCTACGAGCAGTACTTC.